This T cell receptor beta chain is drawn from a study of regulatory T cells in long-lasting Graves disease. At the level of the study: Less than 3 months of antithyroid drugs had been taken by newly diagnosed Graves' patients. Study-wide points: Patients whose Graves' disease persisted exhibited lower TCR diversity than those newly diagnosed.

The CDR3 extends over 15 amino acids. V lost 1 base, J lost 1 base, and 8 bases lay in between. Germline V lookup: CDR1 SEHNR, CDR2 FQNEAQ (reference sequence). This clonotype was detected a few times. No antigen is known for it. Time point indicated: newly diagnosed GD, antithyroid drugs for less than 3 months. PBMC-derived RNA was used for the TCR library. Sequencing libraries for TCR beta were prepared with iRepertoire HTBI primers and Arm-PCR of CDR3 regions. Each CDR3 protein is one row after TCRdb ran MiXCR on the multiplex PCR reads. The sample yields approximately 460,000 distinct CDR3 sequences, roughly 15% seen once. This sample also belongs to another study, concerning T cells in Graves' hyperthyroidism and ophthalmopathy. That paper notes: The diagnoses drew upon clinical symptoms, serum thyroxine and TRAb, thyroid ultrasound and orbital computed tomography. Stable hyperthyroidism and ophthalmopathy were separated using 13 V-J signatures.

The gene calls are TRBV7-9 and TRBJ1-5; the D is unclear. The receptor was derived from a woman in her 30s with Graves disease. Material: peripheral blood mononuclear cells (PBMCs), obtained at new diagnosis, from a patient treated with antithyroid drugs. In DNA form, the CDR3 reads TGTGCCAGCAGCTTAGGCGGGGTCAGCAATCAGCCCCAGCATTTT. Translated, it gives CASSLGGVSNQPQHF.